Listed here is a single T cell receptor beta chain. What it recognizes is unknown. TCRdb fed the 5' RACE reads into MiXCR, producing one record per CDR3 protein. The sample lists some 300,000 distinct CDR3 sequences, roughly 20% occurring once. V was clipped by 0 bases and J by 1 base, with 3 bases between them. Germline loops: CDR1 SGHTA, CDR2 FQGNSA. This CDR3 has 14 amino acids. This entry comes from a study of CD8 T cells in ankylosing spondylitis. General study results and limits: Disease-linked clones reportedly showed significant enrichment in matched ankylosing spondylitis synovial fluid.

J is TRBJ2-2 and V is TRBV7-2; D not resolved. The sample comprised blood, either unsorted or a sorted T cell fraction (not recorded which). The sequence derives from a female donor with ankylosing spondylitis or in good health (not recorded which). The CDR3 reads CASSLARNTGELFF. The DNA for the CDR3 is TGTGCCAGCAGCTTAGCAAGGAACACCGGGGAGCTGTTTTTT.